Below, one TCR beta chain is given with its context. The germline V gene encodes CDR1 MDHEN and CDR2 SYDVKM. There are 16 residues in the CDR3. Trimming stripped 3 bases from V and 7 bases from J, with 19 bases between. These data belong to a study of regulatory T cells in long-lasting Graves disease. Arm-PCR of CDR3 regions with iRepertoire HTBI primers generated TCR beta libraries. One entry per CDR3 protein results from TCRdb running MiXCR on the multiplex PCR reads. The sample has approximately 460,000 distinct CDR3 sequences; approximately 16% are singletons. Time point meaning: newly diagnosed GD, antithyroid drugs for less than 3 months. Making the TCR library involved RNA that had been extracted from PBMCs. The same specimen was also included in a second study, on T cells in Graves' hyperthyroidism and ophthalmopathy. This second study notes: In blood, most of the thyroid clonotypes expanded above 0.001 were also present. Before onset, ophthalmopathy was predicted by the model a median around 6 months earlier.

Sequencing used peripheral blood mononuclear cells (PBMCs), obtained at new diagnosis, from a patient treated with antithyroid drugs. This chain joins TRBV28 and TRBJ1-5; D gene ambiguous. The receptor comes from a woman aged 30 to 39 with Graves disease. CDR3 in amino acids: CASSFMQFPSGQPQHF. In DNA, the CDR3 is TGTGCCAGCAGTTTTATGCAGTTCCCCAGCGGGCAGCCCCAGCATTTT.